The 2 T cell receptor beta chains reported below all come from one sample, sequenced in a study of cytomegalovirus exposure and HLA in healthy donors. The PCR employed 60 Vbeta primers together with 13 Jbeta primers. Repertoires were generated with immunoSEQ multiplex PCR, while TCRdb's copy carries only in-frame clones and drops some. In the table there are around 100,000 clones, around two thirds of which are singletons. Sequencing was carried out using PBMCs. The receptors were sampled from a man aged 25 to 40 in good health and CMV-seropositive.

V and J are TRBV7-8 and TRBJ1-2; TRBD1 might be the D (5 bases). V was cut by 5 bases and J by 0 bases, with 10 bases left in between. Germline CDR1 is SGHVS and CDR2 is FQNEAQ. The CDR3 has 14 residues. The CDR3: CASSPRTTNYGYTF. The CDR3 nucleotides read TGTGCCAGCAGCCCGAGGACAACTAACTATGGCTACACCTTC. The full variable domain, in which reference TRBV7-8 and TRBJ1-2 provide the parts outside the CDR3, is GAGVSQSPRYKVAKRGQDVALRCDPISGHVSLFWYQQALGQGPEFLTYFQNEAQLDKSGLPSDRFFAERPEGSVSTLKIQRTQQEDSAVYLCASSPRTTNYGYTFGSGTRLTVV.

In this sample, this clone turned up once. This chain links TRBV19 with TRBJ1-5; 10 positions match TRBD1. J was trimmed by 2 bases and V by 6 bases; bases with no gene match: 10. CDR3 length equals 17 residues. Germline assignment: CDR1 LNHDA and CDR2 SQIVND (reference sequence). The CDR3 nucleotides read TGTGCCAGTAGCAGATCGACAGGGGGCATCGGCAATCAGCCCCAGCATTTT. This gives the protein CASSRSTGGIGNQPQHF.